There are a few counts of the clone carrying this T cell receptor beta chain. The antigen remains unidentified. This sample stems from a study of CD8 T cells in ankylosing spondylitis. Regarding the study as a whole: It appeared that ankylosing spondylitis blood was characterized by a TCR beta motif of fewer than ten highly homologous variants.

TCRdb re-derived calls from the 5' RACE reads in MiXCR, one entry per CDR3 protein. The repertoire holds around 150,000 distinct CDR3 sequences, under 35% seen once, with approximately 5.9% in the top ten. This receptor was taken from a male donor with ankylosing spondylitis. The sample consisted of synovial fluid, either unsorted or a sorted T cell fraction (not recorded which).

CDR3 in DNA: TGTGCCAGCAGCCAAGATGCGGCATACAATGAGCAGTTCTTC. Translating it yields CASSQDAAYNEQFF. The V gene is TRBV4-2, the J gene TRBJ2-1; D remains unclear. The CDR3 length is 14 residues. CDR1 is LGHNA and CDR2 is YNFKEQ in the germline V gene. V dropped 0 bases and J dropped 4 bases, with 7 bases sitting between them.